The 14 T cell receptor beta chains in this list originate from one sample, sequenced in a study of T cell responses to AZD1222 COVID-19 vaccine. TCRdb's copy holds only in-frame clones and misses some; the assay was immunoSEQ multiplex PCR. This table has 95,000 to 150,000 clones, around 94% appearing once. Here the sequenced sample was peripheral blood, taken on day 0 of AZD1222 vaccination. All receptors come from an adult in good health.

The chain recombines TRBV7-9 with TRBJ2-1; 13 bases fit TRBD2. The CDR3 runs 15 residues. V was pared by 8 bases and J by 7 bases, with 8 bases of the junction left unmatched. Germline V lookup: CDR1 SEHNR, CDR2 FQNEAQ (reference sequence). CDR3 amino acids: CASLETSGRGNEQFF. In DNA form, the CDR3 reads TGTGCCAGCTTAGAAACTAGCGGGAGGGGGAATGAGCAGTTCTTC.

Comments on this clone: Other DNA sequences from this sample encode an identical CDR3 as well. The chain has TRBV19 and TRBJ1-1; D is perhaps TRBD1 (5 bases). This CDR3 contains 14 residues. Deletions cut 3 bases from V and 1 base from J, with 9 bases between. Germline V gene data show CDR1 as LNHDA and CDR2 as SQIVND (reference sequence). The chain's CDR3 is CASSIVGGNTEAFF. The CDR3 region has the DNA TGTGCCAGTAGTATTGTGGGGGGGAACACTGAAGCTTTCTTT.

V is TRBV27 and J is TRBJ1-1; no firm D call. Trimming cost V 6 bases and J 2 bases, with 10 bases left between them. CDR1 and CDR2 (germline): MNHEY, SMNVEV (reference sequence). This CDR3 is built from 13 residues. CDR3 DNA: TGTGCCAGCAGCCACACAGAAAACACTGAAGCTTTCTTT. This translates into CASSHTENTEAFF.

This clone appeared a single time. The V call is TRBV4-3, the J call TRBJ2-5; D gene unclear. Per germline, CDR1 LGHNA and CDR2 YSLEER. V lost 3 bases, J lost 0 bases, and 17 bases lay in between. The CDR3 contains 17 residues. The DNA for the CDR3 is TGCGCCAGCAGCCATGGGGTACGTGCACGGTACCAAGAGACCCAGTACTTC. This encodes CASSHGVRARYQETQYF.

This clone has more than one count but fewer than ten. The CDR3 is CASSAYRPLNTEAFF. The CDR3 DNA reads as TGTGCCAGCAGCGCTTACAGGCCTCTGAACACTGAAGCTTTCTTT. The chain links TRBV5-5 to TRBJ1-1; D perhaps matches TRBD1 (5 bases). The ends were cut back, 4 bases at V and 0 bases at J, with 13 bases in the middle. This CDR3 spans 15 amino acids. CDR1 and CDR2 (germline): SGHKS, YYEKEE (reference sequence).

CDR3 sequence (DNA): TGTGCCAGCAGCGTGAGCGGGAGTTTTGCAGATACGCAGTATTTT. Residues: CASSVSGSFADTQYF. The chain has TRBV9 and TRBJ2-3, with 8 bases lining up with TRBD2. CDR1 SGDLS and CDR2 YYNGEE come from the germline V gene. Trimming removed 2 bases from V and 4 bases from J; junction bases left unmatched: 6. CDR3 length: 15 amino acids.

The V call is TRBV5-4, the J call TRBJ2-3, with 11 bases matching TRBD2. Germline loops: CDR1 SGHNT, CDR2 YYREEE (reference sequence). J gave up 2 bases and V 7 bases, and 6 bases lay outside the gene matches. This CDR3 has 15 amino acids. CDR3 bases: TGTGCCAGCCGCTATAGCGGGGGGGCCACAGATACGCAGTATTTT. Its protein is CASRYSGGATDTQYF.

This clone was found a few times. The chain combines TRBV6-4 with TRBJ1-1; D uncertain. This CDR3 is built from 14 residues. The germline V and J ends were trimmed by 6 bases and 4 bases, with 15 bases remaining between them. Germline V gives CDR1 MRHNA, CDR2 SNTAGT. In DNA form, the CDR3 reads TGTGCCAGCAGGGACGGCTCTTTGGGCACTGAAGCTTTCTTT. Amino acid sequence: CASRDGSLGTEAFF.

This chain connects TRBV6-5 to TRBJ2-7, with a tentative D call TRBD1 (5 bases). Germline V lookup: CDR1 MNHEY, CDR2 SVGAGI. V was trimmed by 6 bases and J by 2 bases, leaving 14 bases between them. This CDR3 region has 14 residues. The CDR3 nucleotides are TGTGCCAGCAGCAGAAATCAGGGAACCTACGAGCAGTACTTC. Translated: CASSRNQGTYEQYF.

The genes are TRBV5-6 and TRBJ1-4; 8 bases line up with TRBD1. Germline V gene sequence: CDR1 SGHDT, CDR2 YYEEEE. CDR3 length: 14 amino acids. J gave up 8 bases and V 4 bases, and 7 bases lay outside the gene matches. The CDR3 DNA follows: TGTGCCAGCAGCCCCAGGGGGCGAGGGGAAAAACTGTTTTTT. Amino acids: CASSPRGRGEKLFF.

The chain carries TRBV24-1 and TRBJ1-4, with 9 bases that match TRBD1. From germline, CDR1 is KGHDR and CDR2 SFDVKD. CDR3 length equals 20 residues. Trimming took 4 bases from V and 10 from J; bases not matched to a gene: 24. The DNA of the CDR3 is TGTGCCACCAGTGAGGGGCCGGGACAGGGCGGTGGATACGCAGGAGGAAAACTGTTTTTT. Translated, it gives CATSEGPGQGGGYAGGKLFF.

The V and J genes are TRBV2 and TRBJ1-1, with 7 positions matching TRBD1. Trimming at V came to 3 bases and at J to 10 bases, leaving 5 bases not matched to a gene. Germline-derived CDR1 and CDR2 are SNHLY and FYNNEI. CDR3 size: 12 residues. The CDR3, as DNA: TGTGCCAGCAGTGAGGTGACAGGGCCAGCTTTCTTT. Protein: CASSEVTGPAFF.

This chain connects TRBV6-1 to TRBJ1-1; 8 bases agree with TRBD1. The CDR3 totals 16 residues. CDR1 and CDR2 from the germline V gene are MNHNS and SASEGT. Unmatched junction bases numbered 6, after V lost 1 base and J lost 2 bases. CDR3 residues: CASSEVDGQGNTEAFF. In DNA, the CDR3 is TGTGCCAGCAGTGAAGTAGACGGACAGGGAAACACTGAAGCTTTCTTT.

The chain combines TRBV5-1 with TRBJ2-3, with 10 bases lining up with TRBD2. The CDR3 length is 18 residues. CDR1 SGHRS and CDR2 YFSETQ come from the germline V gene. Germline trimming cut 3 bases from V and 2 bases from J; bases unmatched to any gene: 12. The CDR3 nucleotides read TGCGCCAGCAGCTCGGACGCGTCTAGCGGGAGCCACACAGATACGCAGTATTTT. Translating it yields CASSSDASSGSHTDTQYF.